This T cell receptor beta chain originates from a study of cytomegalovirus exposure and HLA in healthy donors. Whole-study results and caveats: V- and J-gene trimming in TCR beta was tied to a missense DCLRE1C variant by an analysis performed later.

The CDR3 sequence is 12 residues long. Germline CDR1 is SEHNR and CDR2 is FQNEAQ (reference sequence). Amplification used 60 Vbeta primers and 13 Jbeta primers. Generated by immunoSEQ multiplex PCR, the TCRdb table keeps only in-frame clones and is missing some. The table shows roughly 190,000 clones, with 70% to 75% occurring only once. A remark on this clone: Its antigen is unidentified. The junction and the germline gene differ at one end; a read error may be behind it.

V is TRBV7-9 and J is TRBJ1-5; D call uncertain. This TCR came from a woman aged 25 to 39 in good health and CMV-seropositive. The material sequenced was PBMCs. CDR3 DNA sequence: TGTTCCAGCAGTTCCGGGAGTCAGCCCCAGCATTTT. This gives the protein CSSSSGSQPQHF.